This T cell receptor (beta chain) was recorded in a study of blood T cell repertoires in COVID-19 (dated by TCRdb to between 2020 and 2021). For the study in its entirety: Samples covering the acute and convalescent phases of COVID-19 were provided by collaborators in the United States, Italy and Spain. The prospective study material was composed of cDNA or gDNA derived from T cells, B-cell-depleted T cells, or PBMCs. The dataset comprised deeply sampled blood TCRbeta repertoires from subjects exposed to, actively infected with, or recovered from COVID-19. A freely available public database, intended as a resource for researchers studying the immune response to SARS-CoV-2, is where the repertoires were released. Samples were obtained from the ongoing ImmuneRACE study (first 160 participants) and from 1,000 to 1,500 subjects provided by 6 global collaborators. Nearly every sample came with metadata listing a de-identified subject ID, COVID-19 status, age in years and sex. Where available, HLA class I and class II types were taken from metadata supplied by the sample provider and were not determined by assay-based typing. Results and caveats for the whole study, not just this receptor: Clinical and demographic metadata were provided uncurated, with the amount varying by source and participant.

TCRbeta CDR3 regions were amplified from genomic DNA using the immunoSEQ Assay, a bias-controlled multiplex PCR. Regarding the original processing steps: The number of nucleated cells in each sample was estimated by amplification of reference gene primers within the assay. To quantify the absolute abundance of each unique TCRbeta CDR3 rearrangement, sequence reads were collapsed and filtered. For each sample, productive Simpson clonality was calculated by taking the square root of Simpson's diversity index across productive rearrangements. In its TCRdb copy, this immuneACCESS table keeps in-frame sequences only and misses some clones. Where compared with another copy, unresolved V genes explain less than half of these, and the others have no known cause. V and J calls and clone size come straight from that table; D and trimming were deduced from the DNA. In all, the sample holds roughly 290,000 clones, and about 85% of those were seen once. Together, the top ten hold roughly 0.94% of the sample.

The CDR3 contains 14 residues, cysteine and phenylalanine counted. The read is trimmed to its CDR3 DNA, 42 bases read in frame from base 1. The V and J ends are trimmed by 6 bases and 2 bases, leaving 11 bases between them. The germline V gene gives CDR1 as SNHLY and CDR2 as FYNNEI. As regards this clone: The specificity of this receptor is unknown. The input lacks base qualities; no much larger clone sits a single base away.

One collaborating source in Seattle enrolled patients during active infection and followed them longitudinally through the course of disease. Whole blood was collected in K2EDTA tubes by collaborating institutions according to the institutions' own protocols. Collaborator samples were shipped for TCRbeta analysis as frozen whole blood, isolated PBMCs, or DNA extracted from either sample type. The receptor chain draws on TRBV2 and TRBJ1-5, with the D gene call left open. The specimen was peripheral blood. The receptor's source is a human donor with COVID-19, enrolled during active disease. The donor label of this sample is uncertain. The CDR3 has the sequence CASSRSNGNQPQHF. The nucleotides are TGTGCCAGCAGCAGAAGTAATGGCAATCAGCCCCAGCATTTT.